The entry below describes one T cell receptor (beta chain). Methods used by the authors: Nucleated cell number was recorded as an estimate derived from reference gene primer amplification. Libraries were prepared by immunoSEQ multiplex PCR; TCRdb keeps only in-frame clonotypes and omits some of them. That table is the source of V, J and clone size, and D and trimming were worked out from the DNA. The top ten hold 6.8% of the sample, which has 220,000 or so clones, 84% seen once. Germline loops: CDR1 MDHEN, CDR2 SYDVKM. The CDR3 has 13 amino acids. With 2 bases removed from V and 6 bases from J, the gap between germline ends came to 11 bases. Two negative PCRs, clearance, or symptom resolution characterized the recovered Cohort 3 donors. This record belongs to a study of blood T cell repertoires in COVID-19. On the study more broadly: Specimens from acute and convalescent COVID-19 originated in the United States, Italy and Spain.

The TCR was taken from a woman between 40 and 50 years old who had recovered from COVID-19. The genes are TRBV28 and TRBJ2-7; D is unclear. Sequenced input: PBMCs or T cells enriched from blood (not recorded which). The CDR3 loop is CASSLPQSGEQYV. The CDR3 DNA sequence: TGTGCCAGCAGTTTACCCCAGTCAGGCGAGCAGTACGTC.